The 11 T cell receptor beta chains below were found in one sample sequenced in a study of cytomegalovirus exposure and HLA in healthy donors (dated by TCRdb to 2015 to 2018). Receptors were amplified or captured by the immunoSEQ multiplex PCR assay. For the multiplex PCR, a mixture combining 60 forward primers for TCR Vbeta segments and 13 reverse primers for TCR Jbeta segments was used. TCRdb limited this immuneACCESS table to in-frame rearrangements with V and J called. A share of clones is missing; checked studies link under half to unresolved V genes, and the rest is unexplained. The sample data list under 150,000 clones, and more than 75% of these were observed just once. Roughly 6% of the sample lies in the top ten. What was sequenced was PBMCs. These receptors came from a woman between 40 and 55 years old in good health and CMV-seropositive.

The chain employs TRBV19 and TRBJ1-4; 9 bases map to TRBD1. Trimming cost V 4 bases and J 3 bases; bases outside gene matches: 6. CDR3 length: 16 residues. Germline V gene lookup returns CDR1 LNHDA and CDR2 SQIVND (reference sequence). This CDR3 is CASSKDRGPANEKLFF. In nucleotides, the CDR3 is TGTGCCAGTAGTAAGGACAGGGGTCCAGCTAATGAAAAACTGTTTTTT.

The chain has TRBV2 and TRBJ1-2, with a weak D call TRBD1 (6 bases). The CDR3 covers 15 residues. Between the trimmed V and J ends, which lost 3 bases and 4 bases, there was a span of 15 bases. In germline, CDR1 is SNHLY, CDR2 FYNNEI. The CDR3 loop reads CASSELGGRSYGYTF. The CDR3 DNA follows: TGTGCCAGCAGTGAGCTGGGGGGGCGTAGCTATGGCTACACCTTC.

V and J are TRBV28 and TRBJ2-7; TRBD2 might be the D (6 bases). The V end was cut by 7 bases, the J end by 4 bases, with 20 bases between. Germline V CDR1 and CDR2: MDHEN, SYDVKM. This CDR3 is 15 amino acids long. CDR3 residues: CASTPAGLAAYEQYF. In DNA, the CDR3 is TGTGCCAGCACCCCGGCCGGGTTAGCGGCGTACGAGCAGTACTTC.

This sequence joins TRBV11-2 and TRBJ1-3; D is possibly TRBD1 (6 bases). Looked up from germline, CDR1 is SGHAT and CDR2 is FQNNGV. The V and J ends lost 8 bases and 1 base respectively, with 12 bases between them. The CDR3 is made up of 14 amino acids. CDR3 in amino acids: CASGGQVSGNTIYF. In DNA, the CDR3 is TGTGCCAGCGGGGGACAAGTTTCTGGAAACACCATATATTTT.

The rearrangement uses TRBV5-1 and TRBJ2-7, with TRBD1 as a possible D gene (6 bases). Germline CDR1 and CDR2: SGHRS and YFSETQ. The length of the CDR3 is 14 residues. V was cut by 4 bases and J by 2 bases, with 13 bases left in between. CDR3 sequence: CASSTQGDPYEQYF. DNA of the CDR3: TGCGCCAGCAGCACACAGGGAGATCCCTACGAGCAGTACTTC.

This chain uses TRBV2 with TRBJ2-3; the match to TRBD2 covers 8 bases. The CDR3 consists of 15 residues. Trimming cost V 5 bases and J 8 bases; bases outside gene matches: 12. Germline values: CDR1 SNHLY, CDR2 FYNNEI. CDR3 sequence reads: CASSLNGLAQSTQYF. The CDR3 coding sequence is TGTGCCAGCAGTCTTAATGGACTAGCTCAAAGTACGCAGTATTTT.

V and J are TRBV7-6 and TRBJ2-2, with a possible D match to TRBD2 (5 bases). The V end lost 5 bases, the J end lost 6 bases, and 13 bases lay between the germline ends. Germline CDR1 and CDR2: SGHVS and FNYEAQ. The CDR3 covers 14 residues. The chain's CDR3 is CASSPVDWAGELFF. Written as DNA, the CDR3 is TGTGCCAGCAGCCCAGTGGACTGGGCCGGGGAGCTGTTTTTT.

The gene calls are TRBV21-1 and TRBJ2-5; TRBD1 is the table's D call, not checked against the DNA. TRBV21-1 is described as a pseudogene. The CDR3 is 12 residues long. The CDR3 sequence: CASSPNRGRQYF. CDR3 in DNA: TGTGCCAGCAGCCCCAACAGGGGGCGGCAGTACTTC.

The CDR3 DNA is TGTGCCAGCCACCAGCAGGGTTCCTACGAGCAGTACTTC. This translates into CASHQQGSYEQYF. J is TRBJ2-7 and V is TRBV6-5, with D possibly matching TRBD1 (5 bases). There are 13 residues in the CDR3. V was clipped by 8 bases and J by 1 base, with 12 bases between them. Per germline, CDR1 MNHEY and CDR2 SVGAGI.

This clone was counted only a few times. The V call is TRBV5-1, the J call TRBJ1-2; D remains ambiguous. The CDR3 consists of 15 residues. The germline V gene has CDR1 SGHRS and CDR2 YFSETQ. Trimming left V 4 bases short and J 8 bases short, with 21 bases between. In DNA form, the CDR3 reads TGCGCCAGCAGCCTAAACCGAGGTCAAAGATCGGGCTACACCTTC. Translating gives CASSLNRGQRSGYTF.

This clone was picked up one time. The V call is TRBV6-1, the J call TRBJ1-1; the match to TRBD1 covers 7 bases. The CDR3 length is 15 residues. Unmatched junction bases numbered 5, after V lost 3 bases and J lost 1 base. Germline loops: CDR1 MNHNS, CDR2 SASEGT. DNA for the CDR3: TGTGCCAGCAGTGAGAAGACAGGGCAGAACACTGAAGCTTTCTTT. It translates to CASSEKTGQNTEAFF.